The rows below give T cell receptor beta chains drawn from one sample of a study of T-cell reconstitution after alpha-beta-depleted transplantation in children. TCRdb reanalysed the PCR reads using MiXCR and keeps one entry per CDR3 protein. The sample carries more than 500,000 distinct CDR3 sequences, more than 9.5% recorded once. The sample consisted of PBMCs, mostly from graft donor cells, taken 180 days after TCRalphabeta/CD19-depleted stem cell transplant. All receptors derive from a female patient aged 2-15 years who had a stem cell transplant for aplastic anemia, so the T cells may come from the graft donor. Each CDR3 is given with its conserved first and last residue. Size is stated for part of the rows, as once, few or many counts, or as a class when the clone is expanded.

TRBV29-1	TRBJ2-3	NA	CSVERREPDTQYF
TRBV5-1	TRBJ2-1	many	CASSPKLRVNEQFF
TRBV29-1	TRBJ2-3	few	CSADRDREGTDTQYF
TRBV12-3/TRBV12-4	TRBJ1-5	few	CASSLTGLNQPQHF
TRBV24-1	TRBJ2-5	few	CATSDFGGNQETQYF
TRBV20-1	TRBJ2-1	many	CSARDGSPRAGSGQFF
TRBV7-2	TRBJ2-4	few	CASSSRAPILAKNIQYF
TRBV6-2/TRBV6-3	TRBJ2-2	few	CASSPPRRNTGELFF
TRBV5-1	TRBJ1-4	many	CASSPGVSTNEKLFF
TRBV28	TRBJ2-7	NA	CASSFTFSADRISYEQYF
TRBV27	TRBJ2-5	NA	CASSSIQSGRRETQYF
TRBV27	TRBJ1-3	NA	CASSSTSGGSGNTIYF
TRBV7-8	TRBJ2-4	few	CASSLKRDLAKNIQYF
TRBV7-6	TRBJ1-2	NA	CASSLRPRPHQSYTF
TRBV5-1	TRBJ2-1	few	CASSLSGYISYNEQFF
TRBV20-1	TRBJ1-5	NA	CSASAPRGRYSNQPQHF
TRBV28	TRBJ2-7	many	CASRSGGGGEQYF
TRBV6-2/TRBV6-3	TRBJ2-5	few	CASSYFGPQETQYF
TRBV28	TRBJ1-2	few	CASTSRAREGYTF
TRBV28	TRBJ1-1	NA	CASSPSGANTEAFF
TRBV6-5	TRBJ2-1	few	CASSYSRLAGGLEQFF
TRBV28	TRBJ2-1	NA	CASTPEIKGDEVLRISEQFF
TRBV19	TRBJ2-1	few	CASPPAGYLPPNEQFF
TRBV6-5	TRBJ2-2	once	CASSYSLTGTVTGELFF
TRBV4-3	TRBJ2-2	few	CASSQFSGTTGELFF
TRBV28	TRBJ2-2	many	CASAAWTGGRSNTGELFF
TRBV7-9	TRBJ2-1	few	CASSRIPGTGGEQFF
TRBV11-2	TRBJ2-5	many	CASSKLGQGARVTQYF
TRBV20-1	TRBJ1-5	few	CSARAQGTPVSNQPQHF
TRBV5-5	TRBJ2-3	few	CASSPPDGAYF
TRBV5-1	TRBJ2-4	few	CASSKFLAKNIQYF
TRBV15	TRBJ1-2	few	CATSRGAGYGYTF
TRBV21-1	TRBJ1-2	NA	CASSKGDGVGGYTF
TRBV7-9	TRBJ2-7	few	CASSSKDEQYF
TRBV25-1	TRBJ2-3	once	CASSDRLAANTDTQYF
TRBV5-1	TRBJ2-2	many	CASSLGLAVTGELFF
TRBV30	TRBJ1-2	NA	CAWSPGQYGYTF
TRBV20-1	TRBJ1-1	NA	CSARAVRTASTEAFF
TRBV5-5	TRBJ2-7	NA	CASSLAVNEQYF
TRBV13	TRBJ2-1	many	CASSEMTSGDDNEQFF
TRBV20-1	TRBJ2-7	NA	CSASDRDQQGGYEQYF
TRBV7-3	TRBJ2-5	many	CASSLRAEQETQYF
TRBV27	TRBJ2-1	NA	CASKGGISNEQFF
TRBV15	TRBJ1-2	NA	CATSRKPGQGNGYTF
TRBV5-1	TRBJ2-7	many	CASSLEAGVYEQYF
TRBV11-2	TRBJ2-6	few	CASRRGGQGARKPSGANVLTF
TRBV2	TRBJ1-2	NA	CASSEFRTGGRRNYGYTF
TRBV10-3	TRBJ1-4	many	CATLAREDEKLFF